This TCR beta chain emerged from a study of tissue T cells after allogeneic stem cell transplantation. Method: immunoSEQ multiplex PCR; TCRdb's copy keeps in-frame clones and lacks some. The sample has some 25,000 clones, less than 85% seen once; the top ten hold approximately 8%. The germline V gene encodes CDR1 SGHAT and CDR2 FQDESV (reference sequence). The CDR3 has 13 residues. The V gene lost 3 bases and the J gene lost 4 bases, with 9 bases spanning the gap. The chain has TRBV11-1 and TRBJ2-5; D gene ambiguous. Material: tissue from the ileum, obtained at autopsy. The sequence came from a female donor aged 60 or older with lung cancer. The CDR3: CASSFGVSETQYF. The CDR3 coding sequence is TGTGCCAGCAGCTTCGGCGTCTCAGAGACCCAGTACTTC.